The 20 T cell receptor beta chains presented below share a single source sample, sequenced in a study of cytomegalovirus exposure and HLA in healthy donors. Primers included in the PCR were 60 Vbeta and 13 Jbeta primers. Using immunoSEQ multiplex PCR, the repertoire was profiled, and TCRdb retains in-frame clones only, with some absent. The table records some 40,000 clones, approximately 55% of them present only once. The specimen was PBMCs. The receptors derive from a woman aged 40 to 50 in good health and CMV-seropositive.

The chain employs TRBV5-4 and TRBJ2-3; 14 nucleotides match TRBD2. The CDR3 loop spans 20 amino acids. Germline values: CDR1 SGHNT, CDR2 YYREEE (reference sequence). V lost 3 bases and J lost 0; bases outside the gene matches: 12. Written as DNA, the CDR3 is TGTGCCAGCAGCTCCGGGACTAGCGGGGGCCGACATACTAGCACAGATACGCAGTATTTT. Translated, it gives CASSSGTSGGRHTSTDTQYF.

The genes are TRBV18 and TRBJ2-7, with 9 bases fitting TRBD1. V lost 3 bases and J lost 7; bases outside the gene matches: 7. The CDR3 loop spans 14 amino acids. Germline CDR1 and CDR2: KGHSH and LQKENI. The CDR3 bases are TGTGCCAGCTCACCCCGGGACAGGGCTTTTGAGCAGTACTTC. Its protein is CASSPRDRAFEQYF.

The chain uses TRBV30 and TRBJ1-3, with D hard to call. The CDR3 sequence is 16 residues long. V was pared by 1 base and J by 0 bases, with 13 bases between. Germline assignment: CDR1 GTSNPN and CDR2 SVGIG (reference sequence). The CDR3 nucleotides are TGTGCCTGGAGTGCCCGACTTCGGTACTCTGGAAACACCATATATTTT. It codes for CAWSARLRYSGNTIYF.

This sequence joins TRBV13 and TRBJ2-2; D is ambiguous. CDR3 length equals 13 residues. In germline, CDR1 is PRHDT, CDR2 FYEKMQ (reference sequence). Between the trimmed V and J ends, which lost 11 bases and 1 base, there was a span of 11 bases. CDR3 residues: CASAPGNTGELFF. In DNA form, the CDR3 reads TGTGCCTCAGCTCCAGGGAACACCGGGGAGCTGTTTTTT.

The chain couples TRBV7-2 to TRBJ2-5; D remains unclear. CDR3 length equals 15 residues. V dropped 2 bases and J dropped 2 bases, with 12 bases sitting between them. Germline V gene data show CDR1 as SGHTA and CDR2 as FQGNSA. The CDR3 bases are TGTGCCAGCAGCTTACATTTTTCGCAGCAAGAGACCCAGTACTTC. Encoded protein: CASSLHFSQQETQYF.

The chain links TRBV7-2 to TRBJ2-2; the D gene is possibly TRBD1 (6 bases). Germline V CDR1 and CDR2: SGHTA, FQGNSA. This CDR3 is built from 15 residues. The V gene lost 3 bases and the J gene lost 2 bases, with 10 bases spanning the gap. The CDR3 here is CASSFWDTNTGELFF. CDR3 in DNA: TGTGCCAGCAGCTTCTGGGACACAAACACCGGGGAGCTGTTTTTT.

This chain connects TRBV9 to TRBJ2-2; 8 bases align to TRBD2. The CDR3 consists of 16 residues. Germline CDR1 is SGDLS and CDR2 is YYNGEE. Unmatched junction bases numbered 13, after V lost 6 bases and J lost 6 bases. This CDR3 is CASTKGGAGEAGELFF. The DNA for the CDR3 is TGTGCCAGCACCAAAGGGGGAGCGGGGGAGGCCGGGGAGCTGTTTTTT.

This chain joins TRBV4-3 and TRBJ1-5; D is undetermined. Trimming stripped 1 base from V and 5 bases from J, with 6 bases between. The CDR3 is made up of 13 amino acids. Germline loops: CDR1 LGHNA, CDR2 YSLEER. This CDR3 reads CASSQVVDQPQHF. Written as DNA, the CDR3 is TGCGCCAGCAGCCAAGTAGTCGATCAGCCCCAGCATTTT.

The rearrangement joins TRBV5-1 to TRBJ1-1; D not certain. The CDR3 extends over 14 amino acids. V lost 1 base to trimming and J lost 0 bases, with 7 bases between them. Germline assignment: CDR1 SGHRS and CDR2 YFSETQ. The CDR3 spells CASSLSAVNTEAFF. The CDR3 coding sequence is TGCGCCAGCAGCTTGTCTGCAGTGAACACTGAAGCTTTCTTT.

J is TRBJ1-5 and V is TRBV28, with 8 bases fitting TRBD1. The germline V gene has CDR1 MDHEN and CDR2 SYDVKM. CDR3 length equals 17 residues. Trimming cost V 7 bases and J 5 bases; bases outside gene matches: 16. CDR3 residues: CASKVWGDRTGDQPQHF. CDR3 bases: TGTGCCAGCAAGGTTTGGGGGGACAGGACGGGAGATCAGCCCCAGCATTTT.

The chain couples TRBV19 to TRBJ1-5; the D gene is possibly TRBD1 (6 bases). This CDR3 region has 13 residues. The V and J ends lost 5 bases and 4 bases respectively, with 9 bases between them. The germline V gene encodes CDR1 LNHDA and CDR2 SQIVND (reference sequence). The CDR3 DNA reads as TGTGCCAGTAGTGGACAGAGGAATCAGCCCCAGCATTTT. This encodes CASSGQRNQPQHF.

This clone was seen only once. The rearrangement links TRBV2 to TRBJ2-3; D ambiguous. The V end lost 0 bases, the J end lost 4 bases, and 5 bases lay between the germline ends. Germline CDR1 reads SNHLY; CDR2 reads FYNNEI. The CDR3 sequence is 13 residues long. CDR3 sequence reads: CASSEAQPDTQYF. The CDR3 DNA is TGTGCCAGCAGTGAAGCACAGCCAGATACGCAGTATTTT.

The chain combines TRBV11-2 with TRBJ2-1, with a weak D call TRBD2 (5 bases). Between the trimmed V and J ends, which lost 5 bases and 1 base, there was a span of 15 bases. The CDR3 extends over 16 amino acids. In germline, CDR1 is SGHAT, CDR2 FQNNGV. CDR3 sequence (DNA): TGTGCCAGCAGCCCGATCCGGGGTCCTTCCTACAATGAGCAGTTCTTC. Translation: CASSPIRGPSYNEQFF.

The rearrangement joins TRBV18 to TRBJ1-1; 7 bases match TRBD1. V dropped 3 bases and J dropped 1; count of bases not matched to a gene: 8. The CDR3 length is 16 residues. Germline values: CDR1 KGHSH, CDR2 LQKENI. The CDR3, as DNA: TGTGCCAGCTCACCCCCCTCGACAGGGTCGAACACTGAAGCTTTCTTT. Its protein is CASSPPSTGSNTEAFF. Combining the CDR3 with reference TRBV18 and TRBJ1-1 gives the whole variable domain NAGVMQNPRHLVRRRGQEARLRCSPMKGHSHVYWYRQLPEEGLKFMVYLQKENIIDESGMPKERFSAEFPKEGPSILRIQQVVRGDSAAYFCASSPPSTGSNTEAFFGQGTRLTVV.

There are a few counts of this clone. The chain carries TRBV6-6 and TRBJ2-7; 11 bases map to TRBD1. V trimming: 4 bases; J trimming: 6 bases; junction bases outside the gene matches: 8. Germline V gene data show CDR1 as MNHNY and CDR2 as SVGAGI (reference sequence). This CDR3 region has 15 residues. The CDR3 DNA sequence: TGTGCCAGCAGTTTCACCGGGACAGGGGGGTCCGAGCAGTACTTC. Translated, it gives CASSFTGTGGSEQYF.

This clone was observed a handful of times. The chain carries TRBV4-1 and TRBJ1-5; D is perhaps TRBD1 (5 bases). Trimming pared 1 base from V and 1 base from J, leaving 14 bases between. Germline assignment: CDR1 MGHRA and CDR2 YSYEKL. This CDR3 has 17 residues. CDR3 sequence: CASSQGSRTNSNQPQHF. For the CDR3, the DNA is TGCGCCAGCAGCCAAGGGTCAAGGACAAACAGCAATCAGCCCCAGCATTTT.

The rearrangement uses TRBV9 and TRBJ1-1; D is possibly TRBD1 (6 bases). Trimming removed 4 bases at V and 4 bases at J, with 8 bases between. Germline V gene sequence: CDR1 SGDLS, CDR2 YYNGEE. This CDR3 is 12 amino acids long. The CDR3 DNA reads as TGTGCCAGCAGCCCACAGGGCACTGAAGCTTTCTTT. It translates to CASSPQGTEAFF.

The chain carries TRBV14 and TRBJ2-3; TRBD1 agrees at 8 bases. The CDR3 is 17 residues long. The V and J ends lost 0 bases and 2 bases, in that order; junction bases with no gene match: 7. Germline CDR1 and CDR2: SGHDN and FVKESK. This CDR3 reads CASSQDWQGAPTDTQYF. The DNA for the CDR3 is TGTGCCAGCAGCCAAGATTGGCAGGGGGCTCCCACAGATACGCAGTATTTT.

The chain combines TRBV10-1 with TRBJ2-7; possibly TRBD1 for D (6 bases). The V and J ends lost 5 bases and 6 bases respectively, with 17 bases between them. The length of the CDR3 is 14 residues. The germline V gene has CDR1 WNHNN and CDR2 SYGVQD (reference sequence). This CDR3 is CASSRDKGGGEQYF. Written as DNA, the CDR3 is TGCGCCAGCAGTCGGGACAAAGGTGGAGGCGAGCAGTACTTC.

This rearrangement joins TRBV27 to TRBJ1-2, with a possible D match to TRBD1 (5 bases). The CDR3 has 13 amino acids. CDR1 is MNHEY and CDR2 is SMNVEV in the germline V gene (reference sequence). V was shortened by 5 bases and J by 4 bases, with 11 bases between the two germline ends. CDR3 in amino acids: CASSLQGFYGYTF. The CDR3 DNA is TGTGCCAGCAGTCTCCAGGGATTCTATGGCTACACCTTC.